This TCR beta chain was profiled in a study of Ad26.COV2.S vaccination and SARS-CoV-2 variants. Treatment: 15 to 20 received Ad26.COV2.S at low or high dose, single or two shots; about 5 received placebo; per-sample allocation not given. The samples date from day 63 after the first vaccine or placebo injection. Whoever gave the sample was an adult aged 18-55 years in Boston. Some clones are missing from TCRdb's copy, which holds only in-frame ones; the method was immunoSEQ multiplex PCR. The data show hundreds of thousands of clones, with about 90% seen just once and about 1.7% held by the top ten. Findings and caveats of the study: Recipients of either vaccine or placebo displayed similar breadth of non-spike TCRs.

V dropped 3 bases and J dropped 4 bases, with 25 bases sitting between them. The CDR3 consists of 18 residues. The V gene's germline CDR1 is LNHNV and CDR2 YYDKDF (reference sequence). This clone occurred once. Its specificity is not known. The origin of this receptor is a person aged 18-60 years who received the Ad26.COV2.S COVID-19 vaccine or a placebo. Sequenced material: peripheral blood, taken in a trial of Ad26.COV2.S vaccine versus placebo. The chain links TRBV15 to TRBJ2-7; possible D gene TRBD1, 6 bases. The CDR3 coding sequence is TGTGCCACCAGCAGGGAGACTCACGGCAGGGGCGCGAAGTACGAGCAGTACTTC. Protein sequence: CATSRETHGRGAKYEQYF.